This T cell receptor (beta chain) was identified during a study of beta chain features in type 1 diabetes. V dropped 0 bases and J dropped 5; count of bases not matched to a gene: 8. CDR1 and CDR2 from the germline V gene are GTSNPN and SVGIG (reference sequence). There are 16 residues in the CDR3. The investigators reverse transcribed all of the isolated RNA, so they sequenced expressed TCRB transcripts. Here immunoSEQ multiplex PCR was the method, and the copy in TCRdb shows in-frame clones only, minus some. The data contain roughly 500,000 clones, approximately 10% of them singletons. This clone has a single count.

J is TRBJ1-2 and V is TRBV30; TRBD1 aligns across 11 bases. Sequenced: naive CD4+ T cells from blood. The sequence was collected from a woman younger than 35 in good health. As DNA, the CDR3 is TGTGCCTGGAGTGTAAGGAGGACAGGGGGCTTATATGGCTACACCTTC. Translation gives CAWSVRRTGGLYGYTF. Combining the CDR3 with reference TRBV30 and TRBJ1-2 gives the whole variable domain SQTIHQWPATLVQPVGSPLSLECTVEGTSNPNLYWYRQAAGRGLQLLFYSVGIGQISSEVPQNLSASRPQDRQFILSSKKLLLSDSGFYLCAWSVRRTGGLYGYTFGSGTRLTVV.